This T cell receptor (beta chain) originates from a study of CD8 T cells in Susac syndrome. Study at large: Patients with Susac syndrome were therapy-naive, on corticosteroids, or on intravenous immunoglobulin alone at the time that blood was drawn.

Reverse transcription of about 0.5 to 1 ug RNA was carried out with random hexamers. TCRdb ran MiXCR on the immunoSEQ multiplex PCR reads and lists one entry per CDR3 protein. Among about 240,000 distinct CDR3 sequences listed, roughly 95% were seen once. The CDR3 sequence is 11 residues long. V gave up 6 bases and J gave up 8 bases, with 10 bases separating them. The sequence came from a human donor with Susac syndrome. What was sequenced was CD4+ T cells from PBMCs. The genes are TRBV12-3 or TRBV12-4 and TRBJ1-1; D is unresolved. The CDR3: CASSGTGEAFF. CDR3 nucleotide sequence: TGTGCCAGCAGCGGCACGGGAGAAGCTTTCTTT.